The 21 T cell receptor beta chains given below trace back to one sample, sequenced in a study of blood T cell repertoires in COVID-19. Method: immunoSEQ multiplex PCR; TCRdb's copy keeps in-frame clones and lacks some. The table includes about 160,000 clones, 75% to 85% detected once. The specimen was peripheral blood. Receptors were obtained from a woman aged 55 to 70 with COVID-19, enrolled during active disease.

The V gene is TRBV7-2, the J gene TRBJ2-1, with a weak D call TRBD2 (6 bases). Germline-derived CDR1 and CDR2 are SGHTA and FQGNSA. The CDR3 extends over 15 amino acids. V was pared by 3 bases and J by 5 bases, with 14 bases between. CDR3 region: CASSFSGDPNNEQFF. The CDR3 nucleotides read TGTGCCAGCAGCTTTAGCGGAGATCCTAACAATGAGCAGTTCTTC.

The chain joins TRBV28 to TRBJ1-5; D remains ambiguous. Germline values: CDR1 MDHEN, CDR2 SYDVKM. V shed 3 bases and J shed 11 bases, with 11 bases lying between them. The CDR3 contains 12 residues. The CDR3 sequence is CASSLIGEAQHF. The DNA for the CDR3 is TGTGCCAGCAGTTTGATCGGTGAGGCCCAGCATTTT.

The chain carries TRBV7-8 and TRBJ1-6; 11 nucleotides match TRBD1. J was trimmed by 10 bases and V by 5 bases; bases with no gene match: 13. The CDR3 has 17 amino acids. CDR1 is SGHVS and CDR2 is FQNEAQ in the germline V gene. This CDR3 reads CASSTWTGGAVGSPLHF. CDR3 nucleotides: TGTGCCAGCAGCACCTGGACAGGGGGCGCGGTGGGATCACCCCTCCACTTT.

The chain couples TRBV5-1 to TRBJ2-7, with 8 bases identical to TRBD2. J lost 5 bases, V lost 4 bases, and 8 bases had no gene match. This CDR3 has 14 residues. Germline loops: CDR1 SGHRS, CDR2 YFSETQ. The CDR3 bases are TGCGCCAGCAGCCTAACCGGGACTAGTAACGAGCAGTACTTC. Its translation is CASSLTGTSNEQYF. The variable domain in full, with the rest retrieved from reference TRBV5-1 and TRBJ2-7, is KAGVTQTPRYLIKTRGQQVTLSCSPISGHRSVSWYQQTPGQGLQFLFEYFSETQRNKGNFPGRFSGRQFSNSRSEMNVSTLELGDSALYLCASSLTGTSNEQYFGPGTRLTVT.

This sequence joins TRBV5-1 and TRBJ2-2, with D tentatively TRBD1 (6 bases). The CDR3 has 14 residues. Per the germline V gene, CDR1 is SGHRS and CDR2 is YFSETQ. Trimming shortened V by 2 bases and J by 3 bases, and 8 bases separated the two germline ends. The CDR3 bases are TGCGCCAGCAGCTTTACAGGGTACACCGGGGAGCTGTTTTTT. It translates to CASSFTGYTGELFF.

This clone came up once. This rearrangement joins TRBV12-5 to TRBJ2-3; maybe TRBD2 (6 bases). The CDR3 has 14 residues. Trimming removed 6 bases from V and 8 bases from J, with 18 bases in between. The V gene's germline CDR1 is LGHNT and CDR2 FRNRAP. Here the CDR3 DNA reads TGTGCTAGTGGGGGGGAGGAAGCATTGGCTACGCAGTATTTT. This gives the protein CASGGEEALATQYF.

V gene TRBV6-2 or TRBV6-3 combines with J gene TRBJ1-4; D ambiguous. The CDR3 contains 15 residues. Germline CDR1 and CDR2: MNHEY and SVGEGT. Trimming pared 5 bases from V and 1 base from J, leaving 11 bases between. In DNA form, the CDR3 reads TGTGCCAGCAGTACCCGACGCGGAACTAATGAAAAACTGTTTTTT. Residues: CASSTRRGTNEKLFF.

The J gene is TRBJ1-1, the V gene TRBV5-1, with D perhaps matching TRBD1 (5 bases). This CDR3 is built from 13 residues. The germline CDR1 and CDR2 sequences are SGHRS and YFSETQ. V was pared by 3 bases and J by 5 bases, with 11 bases between. In DNA form, the CDR3 reads TGCGCCAGCAGCTGGGGGGTTGAGACTGAAGCTTTCTTT. Amino acids: CASSWGVETEAFF.

This clone was observed a handful of times. The chain couples TRBV6-5 to TRBJ2-2, with TRBD1 as a possible D gene (5 bases). Trimming left V 5 bases short and J 4 bases short, with 8 bases between. Germline values: CDR1 MNHEY, CDR2 SVGAGI. This CDR3 is built from 13 residues. The CDR3, as DNA: TGTGCCAGCAGTCCCAGGGTCACCGGGGAGCTGTTTTTT. Its protein product is CASSPRVTGELFF.

The chain is built from TRBV7-2 and TRBJ2-5, with a weak D call TRBD2 (6 bases). Germline CDR1 is SGHTA and CDR2 is FQGNSA. The CDR3 has 17 residues. Between the trimmed V and J ends, which lost 0 bases and 7 bases, there was a span of 21 bases. CDR3 sequence (DNA): TGTGCCAGCAGCTTAGCCCGACTAGACGGGGGAGGAGGGACCCAGTACTTC. This encodes CASSLARLDGGGGTQYF.

The J gene is TRBJ2-2, the V gene TRBV6-5; unclear D gene. The V and J ends lost 2 bases and 6 bases respectively, with 4 bases between them. Germline CDR1 MNHEY, CDR2 SVGAGI. CDR3 size: 12 residues. CDR3 bases: TGTGCCAGCAGTTACACGGCCGGGGAGCTGTTTTTT. It translates to CASSYTAGELFF.

The rearrangement joins TRBV2 to TRBJ2-7, with D possibly being TRBD2 (6 bases). The germline V gene has CDR1 SNHLY and CDR2 FYNNEI. V was shortened by 0 bases and J by 5 bases, with 23 bases between the two germline ends. The CDR3 has 18 amino acids. The CDR3 here is CASSEAGSGVADTHEQYF. The CDR3 DNA reads TGTGCCAGCAGTGAAGCGGGATCGGGGGTGGCGGACACCCACGAGCAGTACTTC. Together with reference TRBV2 and TRBJ2-7, the CDR3 gives the full variable domain: EPEVTQTPSHQVTQMGQEVILRCVPISNHLYFYWYRQILGQKVEFLVSFYNNEISEKSEIFDDQFSVERPDGSNFTLKIRSTKLEDSAMYFCASSEAGSGVADTHEQYFGPGTRLTVT.

This rearrangement joins TRBV27 to TRBJ2-7, with D perhaps matching TRBD1 (6 bases). Deletions cut 5 bases from V and 3 bases from J, with 14 bases between. The germline gives CDR1 MNHEY, CDR2 SMNVEV (reference sequence). The CDR3 length is 14 residues. CDR3 coding DNA: TGTGCCAGCAGTCTCAGGGGACACCTCTACGAGCAGTACTTC. Translating gives CASSLRGHLYEQYF.

V is TRBV24-1 and J is TRBJ2-4, with TRBD1 as a possible D gene (6 bases). This CDR3 contains 17 residues. Germline V gene lookup returns CDR1 KGHDR and CDR2 SFDVKD. V dropped 4 bases and J dropped 3 bases, with 18 bases sitting between them. CDR3 nucleotides: TGTGCCACCAGTGACCAAGGAAGCCCAGGGGTCAAAAACATTCAGTACTTC. It encodes CATSDQGSPGVKNIQYF.

J is TRBJ2-3 and V is TRBV28; TRBD2 aligns across 9 bases. Trimming cost V 8 bases and J 5 bases; bases outside gene matches: 5. Germline V gene sequence: CDR1 MDHEN, CDR2 SYDVKM. This CDR3 contains 13 residues. CDR3 region: CASAGLAIDTQYF. The CDR3 DNA reads as TGTGCCAGCGCTGGACTAGCGATAGATACGCAGTATTTT.

V and J are TRBV6-5 and TRBJ2-2; the match to TRBD2 covers 15 bases. Germline-derived CDR1 and CDR2 are MNHEY and SVGAGI. J was trimmed by 7 bases and V by 6 bases; bases with no gene match: 3. The CDR3 is made up of 15 amino acids. The CDR3 here is CASSRTSGRDGELFF. As DNA, the CDR3 is TGTGCCAGCAGCAGGACTAGCGGGAGGGACGGGGAGCTGTTTTTT.

The chain combines TRBV3-1 (or the pseudogene TRBV3-2) with TRBJ2-5; no clear D. The V end lost 5 bases, the J end lost 2 bases, and 9 bases lay between the germline ends. The CDR3 is 13 residues long. The germline V gene encodes CDR1 LGHDT and CDR2 YNNKEL (reference sequence). The CDR3 nucleotides read TGTGCCAGCAGCTTTGGCCCGCAAGAGACCCAGTACTTC. Protein product: CASSFGPQETQYF.

V is TRBV15 and J is TRBJ2-3, with D possibly being TRBD1 (5 bases). CDR3 length equals 13 residues. Germline CDR1 LNHNV, CDR2 YYDKDF (reference sequence). The germline V and J ends were trimmed by 8 bases and 3 bases, with 12 bases remaining between them. CDR3 loop: CATSGIATDTQYF. CDR3 DNA: TGTGCCACCTCAGGGATAGCAACAGATACGCAGTATTTT.

The V and J genes are TRBV6-1 and TRBJ2-7, with 9 bases that match TRBD1. Germline V gene lookup returns CDR1 MNHNS and CDR2 SASEGT. The CDR3 is 14 residues long. V was clipped by 7 bases and J by 2 bases; unmatched bases: 6. In DNA form, the CDR3 reads TGTGCCAGCACTAACCGACAGGGGGCCTACGAGCAGTACGTC. It yields the protein CASTNRQGAYEQYV.

The chain links TRBV28 to TRBJ1-5; D is ambiguous. Trimming took 8 bases from V and 3 from J, leaving 8 bases between them. The CDR3 runs 12 residues. Germline loops: CDR1 MDHEN, CDR2 SYDVKM. The CDR3 loop is CASRRDNQPQHF. The CDR3 region has the DNA TGTGCCAGCCGCCGGGACAATCAGCCCCAGCATTTT.

The chain uses TRBV3-1 (or the pseudogene TRBV3-2) and TRBJ2-1, with 11 bases that match TRBD2. Germline CDR1 reads LGHDT; CDR2 reads YNNKEL (reference sequence). V was clipped by 1 base and J by 9 bases; unmatched bases: 11. CDR3 length equals 17 residues. The CDR3 protein is CASSQGVMLAGGLEQFF. DNA for the CDR3: TGTGCCAGCAGCCAAGGGGTAATGCTAGCGGGAGGTCTTGAGCAGTTCTTC.